This T cell receptor beta chain was obtained from a study of beta chain features in type 1 diabetes. Study at large: Age, gender and cell yields were alike across patients and healthy donors. Whole-study findings and limits: There was a moderate but significant shortening of TCRB CDR3s in all four CD4+ subsets of Type 1 diabetes patients. Sampled from patients, naive, central memory and Treg TCRB repertoires appeared more similar than those sampled from healthy donors.

Every bit of the isolated RNA underwent reverse transcription, so sequencing read expressed TCRB transcripts. Sequencing used immunoSEQ multiplex PCR; TCRdb keeps in-frame clones, though not all of them. The sample yields 200,000 to 300,000 clones, under 13% seen once. Per donor, one heparinised blood draw averaged roughly 110 mL. Sorting that relied on CD45RO/CCR7/CD25/CD127/CD95/CD27 yielded CD4+ naive, central memory, regulatory and stem cell-like memory cells. This clone has only a few counts. What it recognizes is unknown. The CDR3 is made up of 13 amino acids. Germline V gene lookup returns CDR1 GTSNPN and CDR2 SVGIG (reference sequence). V was shortened by 5 bases and J by 1 base, with 9 bases between the two germline ends.

The chain recombines TRBV30 with TRBJ1-3; D is ambiguous. The origin of this receptor is a man aged 30 to 39 with type 1 diabetes. The sequencing input was naive CD4+ T cells from blood. The CDR3 sequence: CAWDPGSGNTIYF. The CDR3 DNA reads as TGTGCCTGGGACCCAGGATCTGGAAACACCATATATTTT.